Below, 16 T cell receptor beta chains from the same sample are listed, as sequenced in a study of blood T cell repertoires in COVID-19. Sequencing used immunoSEQ multiplex PCR; TCRdb keeps in-frame clones, though not all of them. The sample includes a few hundred thousand clones, less than 90% of them seen just once. Sequencing input: peripheral blood. The origin of the receptors is a woman aged 55-70 years with COVID-19, enrolled during active disease.

This clone has a single count. The chain employs TRBV30 and TRBJ1-2; D unclear. V lost 2 bases and J 8 bases, leaving 15 bases between the germline ends. This CDR3 has 13 amino acids. The germline gives CDR1 GTSNPN, CDR2 SVGIG (reference sequence). The CDR3 sequence: CAWSLDTQRGYTF. In DNA, the CDR3 is TGTGCCTGGAGTCTCGACACGCAGAGAGGCTACACCTTC.

The chain combines TRBV6-5 with TRBJ1-5; tentative D call: TRBD1 (5 bases). The CDR3 is 14 residues long. V lost 4 bases, J lost 4 bases, and 11 bases lay in between. The germline CDR1 and CDR2 sequences are MNHEY and SVGAGI. The CDR3 loop reads CASSFGARNQPQHF. Here the CDR3 DNA reads TGTGCCAGCAGTTTTGGGGCCCGGAATCAGCCCCAGCATTTT.

V and J are TRBV10-3 and TRBJ2-7; 8 bases agree with TRBD2. The length of the CDR3 is 15 residues. Per germline, CDR1 ENHRY and CDR2 SYGVKD. V shed 5 bases and J 2 bases; nucleotides not matched to a gene: 8. CDR3 sequence: CAISRSGGRTYEQYF. The DNA for the CDR3 is TGTGCCATCAGTAGGAGCGGGGGAAGGACCTACGAGCAGTACTTC.

The chain uses TRBV5-6 and TRBJ2-1; 9 bases are a match to TRBD1. Germline CDR1 is SGHDT and CDR2 is YYEEEE. V gave up 4 bases and J gave up 7 bases; unmatched junction bases: 9. This CDR3 comprises 15 residues. This chain's CDR3 is CASSPGTGMSNEQFF. For the CDR3, the DNA is TGTGCCAGCAGCCCTGGGACAGGGATGTCAAATGAGCAGTTCTTC. Full variable domain (rest looked up from reference TRBV5-6 and TRBJ2-1): DAGVTQSPTHLIKTRGQQVTLRCSPKSGHDTVSWYQQALGQGPQFIFQYYEEEERQRGNFPDRFSGHQFPNYSSELNVNALLLGDSALYLCASSPGTGMSNEQFFGPGTRLTVL.

The chain uses TRBV9 and TRBJ2-3; tentative D call: TRBD1 (6 bases). Trimming left V 3 bases short and J 4 bases short, with 15 bases between. This CDR3 is built from 15 residues. Germline CDR1 and CDR2: SGDLS and YYNGEE. The CDR3 sequence is CASSATDSTADTQYF. The CDR3 DNA is TGTGCCAGCAGCGCCACGGACAGTACCGCAGATACGCAGTATTTT.

The V gene is TRBV9, the J gene TRBJ2-3; possible D gene TRBD1, 6 bases. Germline V gives CDR1 SGDLS, CDR2 YYNGEE. There are 19 residues in the CDR3. Between the trimmed V and J ends, which lost 0 bases and 0 bases, there was a span of 20 bases. For the CDR3, the DNA is TGTGCCAGCAGCGTAGCAGGGGATGCATACTCGGTTAGCACAGATACGCAGTATTTT. Translated, it gives CASSVAGDAYSVSTDTQYF.

In nucleotides, the CDR3 is TGTGCCACCAGGACAGGGACTGACTATGGCTACACCTTC. It specifies CATRTGTDYGYTF. The chain links TRBV12-3 or TRBV12-4 to TRBJ1-2; 8 nucleotides agree with TRBD1. V shed 10 bases and J 3 bases; nucleotides not matched to a gene: 7. The CDR3 length is 13 residues.

This clone showed up just once. V usage is TRBV18 and J usage is TRBJ2-7, with 10 bases aligning to TRBD1. The germline CDR1 and CDR2 sequences are KGHSH and LQKENI. This CDR3 has 15 amino acids. Germline trimming cut 1 base from V and 6 bases from J; bases unmatched to any gene: 6. The CDR3 reads CASSPRDRGWSEQYF. In nucleotides, the CDR3 is TGTGCCAGCTCACCACGGGACAGGGGATGGTCCGAGCAGTACTTC.

Points on this clone: This CDR3 is also generated by other DNA sequences in the sample. The chain couples TRBV19 to TRBJ1-1; no firm D call. V was cut by 1 base and J by 1 base, with 7 bases left in between. Germline V lookup: CDR1 LNHDA, CDR2 SQIVND (reference sequence). CDR3 length: 14 amino acids. This chain's CDR3 is CASSIGTRNTEAFF. DNA of the CDR3: TGTGCCAGTAGTATAGGCACCAGGAACACTGAAGCTTTCTTT.

In this sample, this clone turned up once. This rearrangement joins TRBV19 to TRBJ1-6, with TRBD1 as a possible D gene (5 bases). This CDR3 spans 17 amino acids. Germline V gene data show CDR1 as LNHDA and CDR2 as SQIVND (reference sequence). V was clipped by 3 bases and J by 7 bases, with 19 bases between them. Here the CDR3 DNA reads TGTGCCAGTAGTATGGCCTTACAGGCGACCGGGAATTCACCCCTCCACTTT. This gives the protein CASSMALQATGNSPLHF.

This chain links TRBV23-1 with TRBJ2-2; possibly TRBD1 for D (6 bases). TRBV23-1 is classed as an ORF, of uncertain function. The CDR3 loop spans 16 amino acids. The ends were cut back, 3 bases at V and 4 bases at J, with 15 bases in the middle. CDR3 nucleotide sequence: TGCGCCAGCAGTCACATCCGGGACAACCTCACCGGGGAGCTGTTTTTT. It codes for CASSHIRDNLTGELFF.

V is TRBV7-9 and J is TRBJ1-4; perhaps TRBD1 as D (6 bases). Trimming took 1 base from V and 4 from J, leaving 16 bases between them. CDR3 size: 17 residues. Looked up from germline, CDR1 is SEHNR and CDR2 is FQNEAQ (reference sequence). CDR3 region: CASSLGARGARNEKLFF. CDR3 DNA: TGTGCCAGCAGCTTAGGAGCCAGGGGAGCTCGTAATGAAAAACTGTTTTTT.

The chain couples TRBV19 to TRBJ1-5; D is possibly TRBD1 (5 bases). The CDR3 covers 17 residues. Germline CDR1 reads LNHDA; CDR2 reads SQIVND (reference sequence). V was shortened by 5 bases and J by 5 bases, with 22 bases between the two germline ends. Written as DNA, the CDR3 is TGTGCCAGTAGTGGGGGGAATCTAGGTTCCTCCGATCAGCCCCAGCATTTT. Residues: CASSGGNLGSSDQPQHF.

The chain uses TRBV6-2 or TRBV6-3 and TRBJ1-6; no definite D call. Germline V gene sequence: CDR1 MNHEY, CDR2 SVGEGT. V lost 2 bases and J 7 bases, leaving 3 bases between the germline ends. The CDR3 totals 12 residues. The CDR3 region has the DNA TGTGCCAGCAGTTACGAGAATTCACCCCTCCACTTT. This sequence encodes CASSYENSPLHF.

The sample holds a few counts of this clone. The genes are TRBV5-4 and TRBJ2-5; TRBD2 is a possible D gene (7 bases). There are 16 residues in the CDR3. V lost 3 bases to trimming and J lost 5 bases, with 20 bases between them. Germline CDR1 and CDR2: SGHNT and YYREEE (reference sequence). CDR3 region: CASSYAGGGAGETQYF. The CDR3 DNA is TGTGCCAGCAGCTATGCTGGTGGGGGGGCCGGGGAGACCCAGTACTTC.

V and J are TRBV28 and TRBJ1-2, with 10 bases identical to TRBD1. Germline values: CDR1 MDHEN, CDR2 SYDVKM. V shed 5 bases, J shed 4 bases, and the junction held 4 bases outside the gene matches. This CDR3 is 14 amino acids long. The chain's CDR3 is CASSPTGGGYGYTF. CDR3 nucleotide sequence: TGTGCCAGCAGTCCGACAGGGGGCGGCTATGGCTACACCTTC.